These 14 T cell receptor beta chains were sequenced from one sample in a study of blood T cell repertoires in COVID-19. Assay: immunoSEQ multiplex PCR; the TCRdb copy retains only in-frame clones and omits some. This table holds approximately 90,000 clones, about 90% found once. Sequenced input: peripheral blood. The receptors come from a human donor with acute or convalescent COVID-19. The donor label of this sample is uncertain.

The genes are TRBV10-3 and TRBJ1-1, with 10 bases identical to TRBD1. V lost 0 bases, J lost 0 bases, and 4 bases stayed unmatched. CDR3 length equals 17 residues. The germline V gene encodes CDR1 ENHRY and CDR2 SYGVKD. In DNA, the CDR3 is TGTGCCATCAGTGAGTCGGACGGGACAGGGGTGAACACTGAAGCTTTCTTT. It encodes CAISESDGTGVNTEAFF.

The chain recombines TRBV12-5 with TRBJ2-5; D ambiguous. The CDR3 consists of 13 residues. V dropped 8 bases and J dropped 1 base, with 11 bases sitting between them. Per germline, CDR1 LGHNT and CDR2 FRNRAP. The CDR3 DNA reads TGTGCTAGTACGCGTCATCTCCAAGAGACCCAGTACTTC. Residues: CASTRHLQETQYF.

The chain has TRBV2 and TRBJ2-7; 7 positions agree with TRBD1. With the DNA end fitting TRBJ2-1 better, the J assignment may be wrong. Germline V gene lookup returns CDR1 SNHLY and CDR2 FYNNEI. This CDR3 spans 13 amino acids. DNA for the CDR3: TGTGCCAGCAGTCAGGGACAGTACAATGAGCAGTTCTTC. Its protein is CASSQGQYNEQFF.

This chain uses TRBV20-1 with TRBJ2-5; 8 bases line up with TRBD1. V lost 3 bases and J lost 3; bases outside the gene matches: 6. Germline lookup yields CDR1 DFQATT and CDR2 SNEGSKA (reference sequence). The CDR3 is 14 residues long. The CDR3 region is CSASRDRTKETQYF. In DNA, the CDR3 is TGCAGTGCTAGTAGGGACAGGACGAAAGAGACCCAGTACTTC.

This chain joins TRBV7-8 and TRBJ1-2, with 7 bases that match TRBD1. This CDR3 contains 14 residues. After removal of 3 bases from V and 3 bases from J, the junction contained 4 bases not matched to a gene. Germline V lookup: CDR1 SGHVS, CDR2 FQNEAQ. CDR3 in DNA: TGTGCCAGCAGCTTCCGGGACAGATACTATGGCTACACCTTC. Translation: CASSFRDRYYGYTF. The variable domain in full, with the rest retrieved from reference TRBV7-8 and TRBJ1-2, is GAGVSQSPRYKVAKRGQDVALRCDPISGHVSLFWYQQALGQGPEFLTYFQNEAQLDKSGLPSDRFFAERPEGSVSTLKIQRTQQEDSAVYLCASSFRDRYYGYTFGSGTRLTVV.

CDR3 region: CASSLVGGSRYEQYF. DNA for the CDR3: TGCGCCAGCAGCTTGGTGGGGGGGAGCCGTTACGAGCAGTACTTC. The J gene is TRBJ2-7, the V gene TRBV5-1; 7 positions agree with TRBD2. Germline CDR1 SGHRS, CDR2 YFSETQ. This CDR3 contains 15 residues. V lost 0 bases, J lost 4 bases, and 7 bases stayed unmatched.

J is TRBJ2-7 and V is TRBV3-1 (or the pseudogene TRBV3-2); D perhaps matches TRBD1 (6 bases). Trimming pared 3 bases from V and 4 bases from J, leaving 10 bases between. CDR1 and CDR2 from the germline V gene are LGHDT and YNNKEL (reference sequence). The CDR3 runs to 13 residues. This chain's CDR3 is CASSQGRGYEQYF. Written as DNA, the CDR3 is TGTGCCAGCAGCCAGGGCAGGGGTTACGAGCAGTACTTC.

The chain couples TRBV7-6 to TRBJ2-6; D is perhaps TRBD1 (6 bases). The CDR3 has 18 amino acids. V was cut by 2 bases and J by 0 bases, with 14 bases left in between. The V gene's germline CDR1 is SGHVS and CDR2 FNYEAQ. CDR3 bases: TGTGCCAGCAGCTTAATCCCTACAGGGTTCTCTGGGGCCAACGTCCTGACTTTC. Its protein product is CASSLIPTGFSGANVLTF.

This rearrangement joins TRBV5-1 to TRBJ2-1, with D possibly matching TRBD1 (5 bases). This CDR3 has 17 amino acids. Germline-derived CDR1 and CDR2 are SGHRS and YFSETQ. The V end was cut by 3 bases, the J end by 7 bases, with 23 bases between. CDR3 in amino acids: CASSSATGTYITNEQFF. The CDR3 DNA sequence: TGCGCCAGCAGCTCGGCCACAGGTACATACATTACAAATGAGCAGTTCTTC. Full variable domain (rest looked up from reference TRBV5-1 and TRBJ2-1): KAGVTQTPRYLIKTRGQQVTLSCSPISGHRSVSWYQQTPGQGLQFLFEYFSETQRNKGNFPGRFSGRQFSNSRSEMNVSTLELGDSALYLCASSSATGTYITNEQFFGPGTRLTVL.

The chain combines TRBV28 with TRBJ1-2, with D maybe TRBD1 (5 bases). Looked up from germline, CDR1 is MDHEN and CDR2 is SYDVKM. The ends were cut back, 10 bases at V and 1 base at J, with 13 bases in the middle. The CDR3 is 13 residues long. CDR3 region: CATETESNYGYTF. DNA for the CDR3: TGTGCCACGGAGACAGAAAGTAACTATGGCTACACCTTC.

J is TRBJ2-1 and V is TRBV11-2; TRBD1 might be the D (5 bases). From germline, CDR1 is SGHAT and CDR2 FQNNGV. V was trimmed by 6 bases and J by 8 bases, leaving 14 bases between them. The CDR3 has 13 residues. This CDR3 reads CASRSQGEDEQFF. CDR3 nucleotides: TGTGCCAGCAGGTCTCAGGGCGAAGATGAGCAGTTCTTC.

This CDR3 is CASSLFSGTVAQHF. CDR3 bases: TGTGCCAGCAGCTTGTTTTCTGGGACAGTGGCCCAGCATTTT. The gene calls are TRBV5-6 and TRBJ1-5; 7 bases are shared with TRBD1. Germline V CDR1 and CDR2: SGHDT, YYEEEE. The CDR3 totals 14 residues. Trimming cost V 1 base and J 11 bases; bases outside gene matches: 9.

This clone was counted once. The rearrangement joins TRBV18 to TRBJ2-1, with 9 bases lining up with TRBD2. From germline, CDR1 is KGHSH and CDR2 LQKENI. J gave up 4 bases and V 6 bases, and 10 bases lay outside the gene matches. There are 16 residues in the CDR3. In nucleotides, the CDR3 is TGTGCCAGCTCCCTACGCCTGCGGGGGGGATACAATGAGCAGTTCTTC. This codes for CASSLRLRGGYNEQFF.

The chain is built from TRBV4-1 and TRBJ1-3; 7 bases map to TRBD1. V lost 5 bases and J lost 2; bases outside the gene matches: 6. The germline CDR1 and CDR2 sequences are MGHRA and YSYEKL. The CDR3 sequence is 15 residues long. The CDR3 region is CASSEDRITGNTIYF. CDR3 bases: TGCGCCAGCAGCGAGGACAGGATCACTGGAAACACCATATATTTT.